The 13 T cell receptor beta chains below come from one sample, sequenced in a study of early T cells in non-severe SARS-CoV-2 infection. TCRdb recomputed calls from the 5' RACE reads with MiXCR, one row per CDR3 protein. The sample lists around 53,000 distinct CDR3 sequences; about 12% were seen once. This sample comprised whole blood, obtained at baseline. These receptors originate from an adult who was a healthcare worker with PCR-confirmed SARS-CoV-2 infection or an uninfected control (not recorded which).

This clonotype appeared a few times. The chain employs TRBV12-3 or TRBV12-4 and TRBJ2-3; the D is unclear. The CDR3 is made up of 14 amino acids. The V end lost 5 bases, the J end lost 1 base, and 10 bases lay between the germline ends. CDR3 bases: TGTGCCAGCAGTAACGGGCCGCGCACAGATACGCAGTATTTT. Its protein is CASSNGPRTDTQYF.

This clonotype was seen a handful of times. The chain links TRBV6-6 to TRBJ2-3, with 9 positions matching TRBD1. With 8 bases clipped from V and 3 bases from J, the junction kept 3 bases outside the gene matches. The CDR3 sequence is 13 residues long. The germline V gene encodes CDR1 MNHNY and CDR2 SVGAGI (reference sequence). In DNA, the CDR3 is TGTGCCAGCGCCGGACAGGGGACAGATACGCAGTATTTT. Amino acid sequence: CASAGQGTDTQYF.

The chain couples TRBV20-1 to TRBJ1-6; 8 nucleotides agree with TRBD1. Germline-derived CDR1 and CDR2 are DFQATT and SNEGSKA (reference sequence). The CDR3 contains 15 residues. J was trimmed by 2 bases and V by 6 bases; bases with no gene match: 6. The CDR3 protein is CSAPTGDPYNSPLHF. The CDR3 DNA reads TGCAGTGCGCCGACAGGGGACCCCTATAATTCACCCCTCCACTTT.

This clonotype was counted ten times or more. The rearrangement links TRBV4-3 to TRBJ2-1; D is tentatively TRBD1 or TRBD2 (5 bases each). Germline loops: CDR1 LGHNA, CDR2 YSLEER. The CDR3 covers 16 residues. V was pared by 3 bases and J by 2 bases, with 14 bases between. Here the CDR3 reads CASSQSGTEAYNEQFF. The CDR3 nucleotides read TGCGCCAGCAGCCAGTCAGGGACCGAGGCCTACAATGAGCAGTTCTTC.

J is TRBJ2-7 and V is TRBV24-1; maybe TRBD1 (6 bases). V was clipped by 0 bases and J by 6 bases, with 17 bases between them. Germline assignment: CDR1 KGHDR and CDR2 SFDVKD. The CDR3 is made up of 16 amino acids. In DNA form, the CDR3 reads TGTGCCACCAGTGATTTGGTGCCACCGGGCAGGGGCGAGCAGTACTTC. Translating gives CATSDLVPPGRGEQYF.

This clonotype was picked up many times. The rearrangement uses TRBV3-1 and TRBJ2-3; D call uncertain. The germline V and J ends were trimmed by 1 base and 0 bases, with 5 bases remaining between them. The CDR3 totals 14 residues. From germline, CDR1 is LGHDT and CDR2 YNNKEL (reference sequence). The CDR3 is CASSQADSTDTQYF. The CDR3 nucleotides read TGTGCCAGCAGCCAAGCGGATAGCACAGATACGCAGTATTTT.

V and J are TRBV7-2 and TRBJ2-7, with D uncertain. Trimming left V 5 bases short and J 3 bases short, with 11 bases between. This CDR3 is built from 13 residues. Germline CDR1 is SGHTA and CDR2 is FQGNSA. The CDR3 spells CASSAQSGYEQYF. The CDR3 DNA reads as TGTGCCAGCAGCGCTCAGTCCGGCTACGAGCAGTACTTC.

This clonotype was detected only a few times. V gene TRBV12-3 or TRBV12-4 combines with J gene TRBJ1-2, with a tentative D call TRBD1 (5 bases). Trimming took off 0 bases at V and 0 bases at J, with 8 bases between the two ends. The CDR3 is made up of 15 amino acids. As DNA, the CDR3 is TGTGCCAGCAGTTTAGCGCGGGGCCCTAACTATGGCTACACCTTC. Translating gives CASSLARGPNYGYTF.

J is TRBJ1-4 and V is TRBV3-1; TRBD1 is a possible D gene (5 bases). V was clipped by 2 bases and J by 7 bases, with 11 bases between them. In germline, CDR1 is LGHDT, CDR2 YNNKEL (reference sequence). The CDR3 is made up of 14 amino acids. The CDR3 protein is CASSQTGVGEKLFF. Written as DNA, the CDR3 is TGTGCCAGCAGCCAAACAGGTGTCGGTGAAAAACTGTTTTTT.

The CDR3 region has the DNA TGTGCCATCAGTGATCGACTAGCGGGAGGCCCAGATACGCAGTATTTT. Its translation is CAISDRLAGGPDTQYF. The V and J genes are TRBV10-3 and TRBJ2-3, with 13 bases matching TRBD2. With 3 bases clipped from V and 4 bases from J, the junction kept 4 bases outside the gene matches. From germline, CDR1 is ENHRY and CDR2 SYGVKD. The CDR3 covers 16 residues.

The chain recombines TRBV7-3 with TRBJ2-2; 9 nucleotides align to TRBD2. This CDR3 is 16 amino acids long. Germline-derived CDR1 and CDR2 are SGHTA and FQGTGA. With 5 bases clipped from V and 2 bases from J, the junction kept 6 bases outside the gene matches. The CDR3 DNA reads TGTGCCAGCAGCCCCCCCGGGACTAGCAACACCGGGGAGCTGTTTTTT. Protein sequence: CASSPPGTSNTGELFF. Drawing the rest from reference TRBV7-3 and TRBJ2-2, the complete variable domain is GAGVSQTPSNKVTEKGKYVELRCDPISGHTALYWYRQSLGQGPEFLIYFQGTGAADDSGLPNDRFFAVRPEGSVSTLKIQRTERGDSAVYLCASSPPGTSNTGELFFGEGSRLTVL.

This clonotype showed up just a few times. The V call is TRBV4-3, the J call TRBJ2-2; TRBD2 might be the D (5 bases). Germline V lookup: CDR1 LGHNA, CDR2 YSLEER. This CDR3 contains 18 residues. V lost 3 bases and J lost 0, with 17 bases in between. CDR3 sequence reads: CASSHSGVATPNTGELFF. CDR3 in DNA: TGCGCCAGCAGCCATTCCGGGGTAGCCACTCCGAACACCGGGGAGCTGTTTTTT.

This clonotype was seen repeatedly, ten times or more. The chain links TRBV6-1 to TRBJ1-1; TRBD1 agrees at 8 bases. The CDR3 totals 12 residues. Germline CDR1 is MNHNS and CDR2 is SASEGT. Losses at the gene ends were 9 bases for V and 4 bases for J; bases not matched to a gene: 4. CDR3 sequence (DNA): TGTGCCAGTAAGGGACAGGCCACTGAAGCTTTCTTT. Translated: CASKGQATEAFF.